The 25 T cell receptor beta chains listed next were all sequenced from one sample in a study of blood T cells in healthy people across ages. Primed by a sample-barcoded 5' primer and a J-beta primer mix, a second PCR proceeded for about 7 to 12 cycles. TCRdb fed the 5' RACE reads into MiXCR, producing one record per CDR3 protein. Of roughly 800,000 distinct CDR3 sequences listed, roughly 25% are singletons. These data were also reused for a study on T cells of mothers and their children.

Material for sequencing was blood. The receptors derive from a boy between 10 and 17 years old in good health.

V and J are TRBV12-3 or TRBV12-4 and TRBJ1-2, with 9 bases that match TRBD1. The CDR3 runs 14 residues. V shed 4 bases and J 4 bases; nucleotides not matched to a gene: 4. Here the CDR3 DNA reads TGTGCCAGCAGTTCCCGGGACAGGGTCTATGGCTACACCTTC. It translates to CASSSRDRVYGYTF.

The V gene is TRBV11-1, the J gene TRBJ1-6, with D hard to call. CDR1 is SGHAT and CDR2 is FQDESV in the germline V gene (reference sequence). CDR3 size: 12 residues. Deletions cut 5 bases from V and 10 bases from J, with 9 bases between. CDR3 loop: CASSPSESPLHF. In nucleotides, the CDR3 is TGTGCCAGCAGCCCTTCGGAATCACCCCTCCACTTT.

This clonotype has just a few counts. The chain combines TRBV27 with TRBJ1-2; unclear D gene. Germline assignment: CDR1 MNHEY and CDR2 SMNVEV (reference sequence). Deletions cut 6 bases from V and 3 bases from J, with 8 bases between. The CDR3 contains 12 residues. CDR3 amino acids: CASRTPYYGYTF. The CDR3 nucleotides read TGTGCCAGCAGAACTCCCTACTATGGCTACACCTTC.

This clonotype came up a few times. The CDR3 here is CASTGDPGLGYF. DNA of the CDR3: TGTGCCAGCACTGGCGACCCTGGGCTTGGGTACTTC. The V and J genes are TRBV2 and TRBJ2-4; D call uncertain. The CDR3 loop spans 12 amino acids. V lost 7 bases, J lost 15 bases, and 19 bases lay in between. Per germline, CDR1 SNHLY and CDR2 FYNNEI.

V gene TRBV28 combines with J gene TRBJ1-4; a possible D gene is TRBD1 (6 bases). V gave up 8 bases and J gave up 8 bases, with 12 bases separating them. The germline V gene encodes CDR1 MDHEN and CDR2 SYDVKM. The CDR3 consists of 12 residues. CDR3 nucleotides: TGTGCCAGCGAGACCCAGGGGGAAAAACTGTTTTTT. Amino acid sequence: CASETQGEKLFF.

There are a few counts of this clonotype. J is TRBJ2-7 and V is TRBV29-1; TRBD1 agrees at 8 bases. Germline V gives CDR1 SQVTM, CDR2 ANQGSEA. The V segment lost 2 bases and the J segment 6 bases; nucleotides outside the gene matches: 9. This CDR3 spans 14 amino acids. The CDR3 here is CSVEPRGTGGEQYF. The CDR3 region has the DNA TGCAGCGTTGAACCCCGCGGCACAGGGGGCGAGCAGTACTTC.

This clonotype was counted many times. J is TRBJ2-5 and V is TRBV6-4, with 11 bases identical to TRBD2. CDR1 is MRHNA and CDR2 is SNTAGT in the germline V gene. V lost 3 bases and J lost 4; bases outside the gene matches: 4. This CDR3 is built from 15 residues. In DNA, the CDR3 is TGTGCCAGCAGTGAAACTAGCGGGGGAAGAGAGACCCAGTACTTC. Translated: CASSETSGGRETQYF.

This clonotype was picked up a small number of times. V usage is TRBV6-1 and J usage is TRBJ2-5, with TRBD1 matching over 8 bases. In germline, CDR1 is MNHNS, CDR2 SASEGT. J lost 8 bases, V lost 2 bases, and 7 bases had no gene match. The CDR3 runs to 14 residues. The CDR3 loop is CASSESGRGQTQYF. The CDR3 region has the DNA TGTGCCAGCAGTGAATCAGGCAGGGGGCAAACCCAGTACTTC.

CDR3: CASSLIGGAKNIQYF. In DNA form, the CDR3 reads TGTGCCAGCAGCTTAATAGGGGGGGCCAAAAACATTCAGTACTTC. The chain is built from TRBV7-3 and TRBJ2-4; D may match TRBD1 or TRBD2 (6 bases each). V lost 1 base to trimming and J lost 1 base, with 8 bases between them. Germline CDR1 and CDR2: SGHTA and FQGTGA. This CDR3 has 15 residues.

This clonotype has ten or more counts. The chain carries TRBV7-6 and TRBJ2-7; perhaps D is TRBD1 or TRBD2 (5 bases each). Germline V gene data show CDR1 as SGHVS and CDR2 as FNYEAQ. The germline V and J ends were trimmed by 1 base and 4 bases, with 11 bases remaining between them. The CDR3 consists of 14 residues. CDR3 coding DNA: TGTGCCAGCAGCTTAGGTGAGGGGAGTTACGAGCAGTACTTC. It translates to CASSLGEGSYEQYF.

The rearrangement uses TRBV29-1 and TRBJ2-7, with TRBD1 identical over 11 bases. With V trimmed by 5 bases and J by 7 bases, 7 bases remained unmatched. The V gene's germline CDR1 is SQVTM and CDR2 ANQGSEA. The CDR3 spans 13 residues. In nucleotides, the CDR3 is TGCAGCGTTCGGACAGGGGGCAAGTTGGAGCAGTACTTC. Translated: CSVRTGGKLEQYF.

This chain connects TRBV7-9 to TRBJ2-5, with 9 nucleotides matching TRBD2. V lost 4 bases and J lost 0; bases outside the gene matches: 3. The CDR3 is 15 residues long. CDR1 SEHNR and CDR2 FQNEAQ come from the germline V gene (reference sequence). CDR3 in DNA: TGTGCCAGCAGCTCCCGGACTAGCGACCAAGAGACCCAGTACTTC. Translated: CASSSRTSDQETQYF.

This clonotype was seen a handful of times. The chain has TRBV10-1 and TRBJ2-7; D perhaps matches TRBD1 (5 bases). From germline, CDR1 is WNHNN and CDR2 SYGVQD (reference sequence). Deletions cut 2 bases from V and 6 bases from J, with 11 bases between. The CDR3 is 13 residues long. The CDR3 region has the DNA TGCGCCAGCAGTGAGCAGGGCCCCAGCGAGCAGTACTTC. Its translation: CASSEQGPSEQYF.

This rearrangement joins TRBV27 to TRBJ1-1; 7 nucleotides match TRBD1. Germline V CDR1 and CDR2: MNHEY, SMNVEV (reference sequence). The CDR3 is 15 residues long. Trimming cost V 3 bases and J 5 bases; bases outside gene matches: 9. The CDR3 nucleotides read TGTGCCAGCAGTTTGGACCCGGGACAGCGGACTGAAGCTTTCTTT. This gives the protein CASSLDPGQRTEAFF.

V is TRBV6-5 and J is TRBJ2-7; D may match TRBD1 or TRBD2 (5 bases each). The CDR3 loop spans 12 amino acids. The V end was cut by 8 bases, the J end by 3 bases, with 11 bases between. From germline, CDR1 is MNHEY and CDR2 SVGAGI. CDR3 bases: TGTGCCAGCCGGGACCGACGCTACGAGCAGTACTTC. Translation: CASRDRRYEQYF.

Details on this clonotype: Its ends do not fully match the called genes, so a read error is possible. As DNA, the CDR3 is TGTGCCATCAGTGCGGGGGAGGTAAAGACCCATTACTTC. Translation: CAISAGEVKTHYF. The chain joins TRBV10-3 to TRBJ2-5; D may be TRBD2 (6 bases). In germline, CDR1 is ENHRY, CDR2 SYGVKD. This CDR3 is 13 amino acids long.

This sequence joins TRBV29-1 and TRBJ1-1; maybe TRBD1 (5 bases). The CDR3 covers 13 residues. V lost 3 bases and J 1 base, leaving 9 bases between the germline ends. Germline-derived CDR1 and CDR2 are SQVTM and ANQGSEA. CDR3 sequence: CSVDRVGNTEAFF. In DNA form, the CDR3 reads TGCAGCGTTGACAGGGTGGGGAACACTGAAGCTTTCTTT. The full variable domain, its missing parts supplied by reference TRBV29-1 and TRBJ1-1, is SAVISQKPSRDICQRGTSLTIQCQVDSQVTMMFWYRQQPGQSLTLIATANQGSEATYESGFVIDKFPISRPNLTFSTLTVSNMSPEDSSIYLCSVDRVGNTEAFFGQGTRLTVV.

This clonotype has more than one count but fewer than ten. The rearrangement links TRBV4-2 to TRBJ2-5; D is unclear. V was pared by 4 bases and J by 2 bases, with 20 bases between. CDR3 length: 17 residues. Germline values: CDR1 LGHNA, CDR2 YNFKEQ. The CDR3 DNA sequence: TGTGCCAGCAGCCTGGGTCGGGCGGCGGCCCCTCAAGAGACCCAGTACTTC. Protein sequence: CASSLGRAAAPQETQYF.

In regard to this clonotype: Its ends do not fully match the called genes, so a read error is possible. This chain links TRBV2 with TRBJ1-1; D possibly corresponds to TRBD1 (5 bases). The CDR3 has 15 amino acids. Germline V gives CDR1 SNHLY, CDR2 FYNNEI. The CDR3 region is CASCPWGGRNTGAFF. DNA of the CDR3: TGTGCCAGCTGCCCATGGGGGGGGAGGAACACTGGAGCTTTCTTT. Full variable domain (rest looked up from reference TRBV2 and TRBJ1-1): EPEVTQTPSHQVTQMGQEVILRCVPISNHLYFYWYRQILGQKVEFLVSFYNNEISEKSEIFDDQFSVERPDGSNFTLKIRSTKLEDSAMYFCASCPWGGRNTGAFFGQGTRLTVV.

This clonotype has just a few counts. Likely a read error: the CDR3 ends without its conserved phenylalanine or tryptophan. The rearrangement uses TRBV6-2 or TRBV6-3 and TRBJ1-1; TRBD1 might be the D (5 bases). V was trimmed by 9 bases and J by 6 bases, leaving 20 bases between them. The germline V gene has CDR1 MNHEY and CDR2 SVGEGT. The CDR3 spans 14 residues. The CDR3 DNA is TGTGCCAGTTACAGGACTTCGGGAGCTGCTGAAGCTTTCCTT. It translates to CASYRTSGAAEAFL.

This clonotype was counted only a few times. With a much larger clone just one base away, this may be a read error. V and J are TRBV28 and TRBJ1-1; TRBD1 is a possible D gene (5 bases). This CDR3 has 12 residues. Germline assignment: CDR1 MDHEN and CDR2 SYDVKM. The V end lost 2 bases, the J end lost 11 bases, and 12 bases lay between the germline ends. DNA of the CDR3: TGTGCCAGCAGTTTACGGGCGGGGGTGGCTTTCTTT. Amino acids: CASSLRAGVAFF.

V gene TRBV10-3 combines with J gene TRBJ2-4; TRBD2 matches 8 bases. CDR3 size: 13 residues. CDR1 ENHRY and CDR2 SYGVKD come from the germline V gene. The junction had 6 bases not matched to a gene; V was cut back by 0 bases and J by 14 bases. The CDR3 region has the DNA TGTGCCATCAGTGAGTCTGGACTAGCTCCCAAGTACTTC. Translating gives CAISESGLAPKYF.

This clonotype occurred a few times. The chain links TRBV28 to TRBJ2-1; 9 bases match TRBD2. V lost 3 bases to trimming and J lost 4 bases; unmatched junction nucleotides: 4. CDR3 length equals 15 residues. Germline loops: CDR1 MDHEN, CDR2 SYDVKM. As DNA, the CDR3 is TGTGCCAGCAGTTTCCCGGGACTAGCTTACAATGAGCAGTTCTTC. It specifies CASSFPGLAYNEQFF.

With regard to this clonotype: One end of the junction varies from germline; a read error may be responsible. The chain recombines TRBV10-3 with TRBJ2-2; perhaps D is TRBD1 or TRBD2 (5 bases each). CDR1 is ENHRY and CDR2 is SYGVKD in the germline V gene. This CDR3 contains 13 residues. The CDR3 sequence: CANQGSGTGELFF. CDR3 nucleotide sequence: TGTGCCAACCAGGGCTCGGGCACCGGGGAGCTGTTTTTC.

The table lists this clonotype with a few counts. The chain links TRBV2 to TRBJ1-1; the D gene is possibly TRBD1 (6 bases). This CDR3 spans 14 amino acids. CDR1 SNHLY and CDR2 FYNNEI come from the germline V gene. The V and J ends lost 6 bases and 5 bases respectively, with 16 bases between them. The CDR3 is CASSSGGGKTEAFF. The CDR3 DNA reads TGTGCCAGCAGCTCGGGTGGGGGCAAGACTGAAGCTTTCTTT. Combining the CDR3 with reference TRBV2 and TRBJ1-1 gives the whole variable domain EPEVTQTPSHQVTQMGQEVILRCVPISNHLYFYWYRQILGQKVEFLVSFYNNEISEKSEIFDDQFSVERPDGSNFTLKIRSTKLEDSAMYFCASSSGGGKTEAFFGQGTRLTVV.